These 5 T cell receptor beta chains came from one sample sequenced in a study of blood T cells in healthy people across ages. It was with a sample-barcoded 5' primer and a J-beta primer mix that a second PCR of roughly 7 to 12 cycles was run. TCRdb reanalysed the 5' RACE reads using MiXCR and keeps one entry per CDR3 protein. Counted here are hundreds of thousands of distinct CDR3 sequences, about half occurring once; the ten biggest clones make up roughly 34%. The material sequenced was blood. The receptors were sampled from a woman in her fifties or sixties in good health.

The J gene is TRBJ2-7, the V gene TRBV12-3 or TRBV12-4; 8 positions match TRBD2. The CDR3 consists of 13 residues. V dropped 11 bases and J dropped 7; count of bases not matched to a gene: 13. CDR3 protein: CAGKREWFDEQYF. The DNA of the CDR3 is TGTGCCGGCAAGCGGGAGTGGTTCGATGAGCAGTACTTC.

The V and J genes are TRBV27 and TRBJ1-1; D not resolved. The CDR3 is made up of 13 amino acids. Germline V gene sequence: CDR1 MNHEY, CDR2 SMNVEV (reference sequence). V lost 5 bases and J 6 bases, leaving 13 bases between the germline ends. Here the CDR3 reads CASSRRHRPEAFF. CDR3 nucleotide sequence: TGTGCCAGCAGTCGCAGACATAGGCCTGAAGCTTTCTTT.

This chain joins TRBV5-1 and TRBJ2-3, with 13 bases fitting TRBD2. J lost 0 bases, V lost 4 bases, and 8 bases had no gene match. CDR1 SGHRS and CDR2 YFSETQ come from the germline V gene. The CDR3 is 18 residues long. The CDR3 here is CASSLGLAGLASTDTQYF. CDR3 in DNA: TGCGCCAGCAGCCTGGGACTAGCGGGACTGGCTAGCACAGATACGCAGTATTTT.

This clonotype was observed once. The V gene is TRBV29-1, the J gene TRBJ2-1, with TRBD2 matching 8 bases. CDR3 size: 13 residues. Germline CDR1 is SQVTM and CDR2 is ANQGSEA. Trimming at V came to 4 bases and at J to 4 bases, leaving 3 bases not matched to a gene. The DNA of the CDR3 is TGCAGCGTTGGCGGGGGGCTTTACAATGAGCAGTTCTTC. Protein product: CSVGGGLYNEQFF.

With respect to this clonotype: A read error may account for a junction end that differs from germline. The gene calls are TRBV7-9 and TRBJ1-2, with TRBD1 identical over 11 bases. Germline V gene sequence: CDR1 SEHNR, CDR2 FQNEAQ (reference sequence). The CDR3 is 19 amino acids. The CDR3 region is CASSLIVVDRGRKNYGYTF. CDR3 nucleotides: TGCGCCAGCAGCTTAATCGTCGTGGACAGGGGGCGAAAGAACTATGGCTACACCTTC. Filled out from reference TRBV7-9 and TRBJ1-2, the complete variable domain reads DTGVSQNPRHKITKRGQNVTFRCDPISEHNRLYWYRQTLGQGPEFLTYFQNEAQLEKSRLLSDRFSAERPKGSFSTLEIQRTEQGDSAMYLCASSLIVVDRGRKNYGYTFGSGTRLTVV.